This T cell receptor beta chain comes out of a study of blood T cell repertoires in COVID-19. Study details: Collection of acute and convalescent COVID-19 samples took place in the United States, Italy and Spain. T cells, B-cell-depleted T cells, or PBMCs supplied cDNA or gDNA.

Original analysis: By means of reference gene primer amplification, nucleated cell counts were estimated. Sequencing used immunoSEQ multiplex PCR; TCRdb keeps in-frame clones, though not all of them. V, J and clone size were drawn from that table, and D and trimming were deduced from the DNA. The sample has about 160,000 clones; 70% to 90% are singletons. The CDR3 runs to 15 residues. V lost 2 bases to trimming and J lost 8 bases; unmatched junction nucleotides: 7. CDR1 is KGHDR and CDR2 is SFDVKD in the germline V gene. The TCR comes from a man aged 70 or older with acute or convalescent COVID-19. The rearrangement links TRBV24-1 to TRBJ1-2; TRBD1 matches 10 bases. Sequencing was carried out using peripheral blood. CDR3 bases: TGTGCCACCAGTGATTCGACAGGGGGCCAAGGGGGCTACACCTTC. This sequence encodes CATSDSTGGQGGYTF.